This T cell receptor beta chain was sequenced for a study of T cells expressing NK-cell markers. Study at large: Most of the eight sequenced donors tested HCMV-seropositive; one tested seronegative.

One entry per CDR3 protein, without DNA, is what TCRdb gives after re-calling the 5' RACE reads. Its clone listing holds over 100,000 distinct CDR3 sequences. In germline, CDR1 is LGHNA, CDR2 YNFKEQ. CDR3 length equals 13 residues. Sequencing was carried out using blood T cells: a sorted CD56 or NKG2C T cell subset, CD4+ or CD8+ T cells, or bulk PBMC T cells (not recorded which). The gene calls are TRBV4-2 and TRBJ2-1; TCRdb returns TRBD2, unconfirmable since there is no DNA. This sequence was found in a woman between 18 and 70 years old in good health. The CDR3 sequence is CASSQGGWNEQFF.